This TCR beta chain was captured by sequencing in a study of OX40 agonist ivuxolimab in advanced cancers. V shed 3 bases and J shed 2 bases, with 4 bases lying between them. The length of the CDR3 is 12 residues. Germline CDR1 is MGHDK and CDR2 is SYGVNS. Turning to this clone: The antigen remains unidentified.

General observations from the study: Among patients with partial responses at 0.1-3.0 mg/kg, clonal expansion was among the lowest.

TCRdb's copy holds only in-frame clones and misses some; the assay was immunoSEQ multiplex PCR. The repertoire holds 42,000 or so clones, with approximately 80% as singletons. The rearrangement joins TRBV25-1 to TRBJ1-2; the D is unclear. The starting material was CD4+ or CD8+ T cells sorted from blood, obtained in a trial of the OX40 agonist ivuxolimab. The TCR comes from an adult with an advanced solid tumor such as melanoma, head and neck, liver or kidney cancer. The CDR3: CASSDSNYGYTF. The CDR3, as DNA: TGTGCCAGCAGTGATTCCAACTATGGCTACACCTTC.